This TCR beta chain was sequenced for a study of blood T cell repertoires in COVID-19. Overall study: Some COVID-19 samples were acute and others convalescent; all came from the United States, Italy and Spain. T cells, B-cell-depleted T cells, or PBMCs provided the cDNA or gDNA that served as material.

Two negative PCRs, clearance, or symptom resolution characterized the recovered Cohort 3 donors. There are 15 residues in the CDR3. In the source study's methods: Estimation of nucleated cell counts was performed using reference gene primer amplification. Sequencing was performed with immunoSEQ multiplex PCR; in TCRdb, only in-frame clones are kept and a portion is missing. That table supplies the V and J calls and clone size; D and trimming were determined from the DNA. In the table there are some 200,000 clones, almost 80% of which are singletons. The chain recombines TRBV21-1 with TRBJ1-6; the listed D gene, TRBD1, was not tested against the DNA. TRBV21-1 is a recognized pseudogene. This receptor was taken from a woman between 45 and 65 years old who had recovered from COVID-19. The sample consisted of PBMCs or T cells enriched from blood (not recorded which). CDR3 nucleotides: TGTGCCAGCAGCGAAAACAGGGGGCATAATTCACCCCTCCACTTT. Its protein is CASSENRGHNSPLHF.